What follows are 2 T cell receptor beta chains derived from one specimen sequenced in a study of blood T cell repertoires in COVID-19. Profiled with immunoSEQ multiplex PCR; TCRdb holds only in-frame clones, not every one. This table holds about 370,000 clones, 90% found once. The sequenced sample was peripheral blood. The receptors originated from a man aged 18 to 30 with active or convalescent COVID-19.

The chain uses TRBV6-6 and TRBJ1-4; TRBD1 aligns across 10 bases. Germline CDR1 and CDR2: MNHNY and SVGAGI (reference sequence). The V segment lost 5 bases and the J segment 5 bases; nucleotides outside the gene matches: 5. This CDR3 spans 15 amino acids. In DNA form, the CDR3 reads TGTGCCAGCAGTAATCCGGGACAGGGGAATGAAAAACTGTTTTTT. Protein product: CASSNPGQGNEKLFF.

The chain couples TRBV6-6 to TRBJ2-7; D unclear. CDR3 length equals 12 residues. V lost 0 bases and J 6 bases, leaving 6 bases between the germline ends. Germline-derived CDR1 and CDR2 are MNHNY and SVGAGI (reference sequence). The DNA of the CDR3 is TGTGCCAGCAGTTACTCGGCGGCCGAGCAGTACTTC. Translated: CASSYSAAEQYF.